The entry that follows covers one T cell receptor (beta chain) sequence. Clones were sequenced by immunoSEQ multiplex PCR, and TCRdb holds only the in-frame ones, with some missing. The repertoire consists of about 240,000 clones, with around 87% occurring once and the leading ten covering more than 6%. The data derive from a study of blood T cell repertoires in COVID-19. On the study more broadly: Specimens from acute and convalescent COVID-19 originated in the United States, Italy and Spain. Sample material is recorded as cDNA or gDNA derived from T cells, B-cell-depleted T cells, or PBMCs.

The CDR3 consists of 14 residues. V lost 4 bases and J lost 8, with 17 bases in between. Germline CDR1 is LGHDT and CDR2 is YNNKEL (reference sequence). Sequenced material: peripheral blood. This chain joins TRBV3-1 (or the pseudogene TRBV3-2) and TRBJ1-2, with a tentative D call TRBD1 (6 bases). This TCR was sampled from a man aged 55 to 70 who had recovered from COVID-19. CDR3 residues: CASSLTTGIYGYTF. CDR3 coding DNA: TGTGCCAGCAGCCTTACAACAGGGATCTACGGCTACACCTTC.